This T cell receptor (beta chain) was observed in a study of T-cell reconstitution after alpha-beta-depleted transplantation in children. For TCRbeta, the library was prepared with unique molecular identifiers. TCRdb fed the PCR reads into MiXCR, producing one record per CDR3 protein. Here the sample spans around 250,000 distinct CDR3 sequences, 9.5% to 10% being singletons. Germline V gene sequence: CDR1 KGHDR, CDR2 SFDVKD. CDR3 length: 16 amino acids. Trimming removed 5 bases from V and 2 bases from J; junction bases left unmatched: 8. There are a few counts of this clonotype. This chain uses TRBV24-1 with TRBJ2-7, with 10 bases that match TRBD1. Sequences were derived from PBMCs from the stem cell graft donor, sampled from the stem cell graft. The sequence came from a human donor who donated a stem cell graft to a child with SCID. The CDR3 loop is CATSGDKGQGTYEQYF. The CDR3 nucleotides are TGTGCCACCAGTGGCGACAAGGGACAGGGGACCTACGAGCAGTACTTC.